One sample yielded the 18 T cell receptor beta chains listed below, sequenced in a study of OX40 agonist ivuxolimab in advanced cancers. Data came from immunoSEQ multiplex PCR; TCRdb stores just in-frame clones and leaves some out. The repertoire consists of some 37,000 clones, with 70% to 90% occurring once and the leading ten covering 13%. Material: CD4+ or CD8+ T cells sorted from blood, obtained in a trial of the OX40 agonist ivuxolimab. Source of these receptors: an adult with an advanced solid tumor such as melanoma, head and neck, liver or kidney cancer.

The V and J genes are TRBV14 and TRBJ2-4, with D hard to call. Germline V lookup: CDR1 SGHDN, CDR2 FVKESK. This CDR3 has 15 residues. The V and J ends lost 2 bases and 6 bases respectively, with 14 bases between them. The CDR3 nucleotides read TGTGCCAGCAGCCAATTTTTCGGAGACGGAAACATTCAGTACTTC. The encoded protein is CASSQFFGDGNIQYF.

This sequence joins TRBV10-3 and TRBJ2-1; the D gene is possibly TRBD2 (5 bases). V gave up 10 bases and J gave up 0 bases, with 13 bases separating them. The CDR3 length is 14 residues. Germline CDR1 ENHRY, CDR2 SYGVKD. DNA for the CDR3: TGTGCCACCAAATGGGAGAGCTCCTACAATGAGCAGTTCTTC. It codes for CATKWESSYNEQFF.

The V gene is TRBV7-2, the J gene TRBJ2-5; 7 positions agree with TRBD2. V was clipped by 3 bases and J by 1 base; unmatched bases: 11. The CDR3 has 17 amino acids. Germline CDR1 and CDR2: SGHTA and FQGNSA. CDR3 amino acids: CASSFQILAATQETQYF. DNA of the CDR3: TGTGCCAGCAGCTTCCAAATCCTAGCGGCTACCCAAGAGACCCAGTACTTC.

The rearrangement uses TRBV14 and TRBJ2-1, with D unresolved. Trimming stripped 0 bases from V and 4 bases from J, with 7 bases between. Germline values: CDR1 SGHDN, CDR2 FVKESK. This CDR3 has 14 amino acids. CDR3 DNA sequence: TGTGCCAGCAGCCAAGAATGGGGATACAATGAGCAGTTCTTC. As protein: CASSQEWGYNEQFF.

The chain links TRBV5-6 to TRBJ2-7; TRBD2 aligns across 11 bases. The CDR3 has 17 residues. Germline CDR1 and CDR2: SGHDT and YYEEEE. J lost 3 bases, V lost 4 bases, and 12 bases had no gene match. CDR3 residues: CASSGPSTSGSFYEQYF. CDR3 in DNA: TGTGCCAGCAGCGGCCCCTCCACTAGCGGGAGTTTCTACGAGCAGTACTTC.

The rearrangement uses TRBV19 and TRBJ2-3; D gene ambiguous. The CDR3 spans 14 residues. The germline V and J ends were trimmed by 3 bases and 4 bases, with 11 bases remaining between them. Germline CDR1 is LNHDA and CDR2 is SQIVND (reference sequence). This chain's CDR3 is CASSIGRTSDTQYF. CDR3 sequence (DNA): TGTGCCAGTAGTATCGGGCGGACCTCAGATACGCAGTATTTT.

The chain links TRBV2 to TRBJ1-1; D is perhaps TRBD1 (6 bases). The V gene's germline CDR1 is SNHLY and CDR2 FYNNEI. The CDR3 contains 13 residues. V gave up 6 bases and J gave up 5 bases, with 13 bases separating them. CDR3 loop: CASRVGQGTEAFF. The CDR3 DNA follows: TGTGCCAGCAGAGTGGGACAAGGAACTGAAGCTTTCTTT.

The chain is built from TRBV7-9 and TRBJ2-3, with D maybe TRBD1 (6 bases). The CDR3 sequence is 15 residues long. V was pared by 6 bases and J by 4 bases, with 17 bases between. From germline, CDR1 is SEHNR and CDR2 FQNEAQ (reference sequence). The CDR3 DNA reads as TGTGCCAGCAGTGACAGGACGGATGAAGCAGATACGCAGTATTTT. Protein sequence: CASSDRTDEADTQYF.

V usage is TRBV27 and J usage is TRBJ2-6; 11 positions match TRBD1. Per the germline V gene, CDR1 is MNHEY and CDR2 is SMNVEV (reference sequence). The CDR3 has 16 residues. Germline trimming cut 5 bases from V and 3 bases from J; bases unmatched to any gene: 3. CDR3 protein: CASSRTGGFGANVLTF. CDR3 bases: TGTGCCAGCAGTAGGACAGGGGGCTTTGGGGCCAACGTCCTGACTTTC.

J is TRBJ2-1 and V is TRBV28, with D hard to call. This CDR3 has 13 residues. The germline gives CDR1 MDHEN, CDR2 SYDVKM. Trimming cost V 5 bases and J 2 bases, with 7 bases left between them. The CDR3 loop is CASSPYPYNEQFF. The CDR3 region has the DNA TGTGCCAGCAGTCCTTACCCCTACAATGAGCAGTTCTTC.

The gene calls are TRBV27 and TRBJ2-7, with TRBD1 identical over 7 bases. CDR1 is MNHEY and CDR2 is SMNVEV in the germline V gene (reference sequence). V trimming: 1 base; J trimming: 5 bases; junction bases outside the gene matches: 8. The CDR3 is made up of 15 amino acids. CDR3 region: CASSLLGRGMDEQYF. The CDR3 coding sequence is TGTGCCAGCAGTTTATTAGGCAGGGGGATGGACGAGCAGTACTTC.

CDR3 amino acids: CASSLDVYTEAFF. CDR3 nucleotide sequence: TGTGCCAGCAGTTTGGATGTCTACACTGAAGCTTTCTTT. The chain carries TRBV27 and TRBJ1-1; D not resolved. This CDR3 has 13 residues. V gave up 3 bases and J gave up 3 bases, with 8 bases separating them. Germline CDR1 and CDR2: MNHEY and SMNVEV (reference sequence).

The chain links TRBV27 to TRBJ1-1; no reliable D call. Deletions cut 2 bases from V and 3 bases from J, with 10 bases between. The CDR3 consists of 14 residues. Germline loops: CDR1 MNHEY, CDR2 SMNVEV (reference sequence). CDR3 DNA sequence: TGTGCCAGCAGTTTAGACCGAGCGTACACTGAAGCTTTCTTT. Residues: CASSLDRAYTEAFF.

The chain recombines TRBV7-3 with TRBJ2-2; D perhaps matches TRBD2 (6 bases). The CDR3 runs 14 residues. With 5 bases removed from V and 5 bases from J, the gap between germline ends came to 12 bases. The germline V gene encodes CDR1 SGHTA and CDR2 FQGTGA. The CDR3 DNA is TGTGCCAGCAGCCGAGGAGGAGGGACCGGGGAGCTGTTTTTT. This gives the protein CASSRGGGTGELFF.

The genes are TRBV6-5 and TRBJ2-3; D might be TRBD1 or TRBD2, each matching 5 bases. Germline V gene data show CDR1 as MNHEY and CDR2 as SVGAGI. The CDR3 covers 16 residues. Trimming took 0 bases from V and 6 from J, leaving 16 bases between them. The CDR3, as DNA: TGTGCCAGCAGTTACTCCGGGGCTAGCTGGGGGGATACGCAGTATTTT. As protein: CASSYSGASWGDTQYF.

In this sample, this clone turned up a few times. The chain carries TRBV2 and TRBJ1-5, with a possible D match to TRBD1 (6 bases). CDR1 is SNHLY, CDR2 FYNNEI, per germline. The CDR3 runs 14 residues. Trimming shortened V by 1 base and J by 6 bases, and 10 bases separated the two germline ends. As DNA, the CDR3 is TGTGCCAGCAGTGAAGAATGGGGGCGTCAGCCCCAGCATTTT. Its translation is CASSEEWGRQPQHF.

This clone was detected only a few times. One end of the junction fails to match germline, which may point to a read error. The rearrangement uses TRBV10-3 and TRBJ2-7; 7 nucleotides align to TRBD2. CDR3 length: 11 residues. The germline V gene encodes CDR1 ENHRY and CDR2 SYGVKD. CDR3 DNA sequence: TGTGCCATCAGTGAGTTGGGAGGGCCTCGCTTC. Amino acids: CAISELGGPRF.

The rearrangement links TRBV6-6 to TRBJ2-3, with D uncertain. The V gene's germline CDR1 is MNHNY and CDR2 SVGAGI (reference sequence). V lost 2 bases to trimming and J lost 2 bases, with 8 bases between them. This CDR3 spans 14 amino acids. The CDR3 loop is CASSYPPDTDTQYF. The CDR3 DNA sequence: TGTGCCAGCAGTTACCCGCCGGACACAGATACGCAGTATTTT.